This TCR beta chain was documented in a study of STAT5B mutations in CD4+ large granular lymphocyte leukemia (dated by TCRdb to between 2021 and 2022). General notes on the study: Among healthy controls, the CDR3 'QG' motif was associated with a particular HLA allele. The TCRbeta repertoires of CD4+ T-cell large granular lymphocyte leukemia patients were compared with the TCRbeta repertoires of healthy blood donors. Flow cytometry performed on FACSCanto II or FACSVerse showed that the purified fractions had more than 95% purity among lymphocytes.

Buffy coats from under 40 blood donors, supplied by the Finnish Red Cross blood service, were used as healthy controls. All TCR-sequenced material derived from peripheral blood: patient blood samples and healthy donor buffy coats. Peripheral blood mononuclear cells were isolated by Ficoll-Hypaque gradient centrifugation. CD4+ cells were magnetically purified from the buffy coats of healthy controls. Genomic DNA was extracted using the Gentra Puregene Cell and Tissue kit, and a Qubit 2.0 fluorometer was used to quantify it. TCRbeta rearrangements were sequenced from genomic DNA using the immunoSEQ assay at survey resolution. The authors' pipeline ran thus. A lowest detectable productive clonotype frequency of 2.59 x 10-5 was observed in the TCR sequencing data. Only productive TCRbeta rearrangements, meaning sequences that were complete and in-frame, were kept for the analyses. Sample clonality was computed as Simpson clonality in the immunoSEQ Analyzer version 3.0. Clones were binned by frequency as very rare, small, medium, large (1-20%) or hyperexpanded (>20%). Generation probabilities were estimated with OLGA 1.2.3, V-gene circos plots were made with VDJtools, specificities were searched in VDJdb, and CDR3 motifs were identified with GLIPH. TCRdb's version of the immuneACCESS table is confined to in-frame rearrangements and falls short of the full clone set. An unresolved V gene accounts for under half of the shortfall where checked; the remainder is of unknown origin. From that table come the V and J calls and clone size; the DNA was used to work out D and trimming. A total of 20,000 or so clones appear in this sample, 70% to 75% of them only once. The ten largest account for approximately 28% of the sample.

The paper as a whole reports these results and caveats: Greater clonality appeared to be present in CD4-sorted patient repertoires than in healthy CD4+ repertoires, and the difference was retained after the putative leukemic clones were removed. The main leukemic clonotypes were found to be private to each patient, although around 25% of the main leukemic clonotypes were detected at low frequency in the non-leukemic repertoires of other patients. Enrichment of TRBV06-family usage was observed among the top patient clones (8/27) relative to healthy controls (2/35). The data were not HLA-matched, and the higher clonality in CD4+ T-LGLL than in CD8+ T-LGLL could be due to the relatively small sample size.

As for this clone: Its specific antigen is unknown. Base qualities are not recorded, but no much larger clone differs from it by a single base.

The germline V gene specifies SGHAT as CDR1 and FQNNGV as CDR2. Trimming leaves V shorter by 6 bases and J shorter by 6 bases, with the junction holding 7 bases beyond the gene matches. The CDR3 starts with the cysteine, ends with the phenylalanine, and has 15 residues. Only the CDR3 portion is preserved as DNA: 45 bases, with reading frame beginning at the first base. The rearranged chain carries TRBV11-2 and TRBJ1-4, with 10 bases aligning to TRBD1. The clonotype originates from a human donor in good health. Sequenced input: CD4+ T cells from blood buffy coats. The DNA is as follows: TGTGCCAGCAGTTATACGACAGGGGGCTATGAAAAACTGTTTTTT. It codes for CASSYTTGGYEKLFF.